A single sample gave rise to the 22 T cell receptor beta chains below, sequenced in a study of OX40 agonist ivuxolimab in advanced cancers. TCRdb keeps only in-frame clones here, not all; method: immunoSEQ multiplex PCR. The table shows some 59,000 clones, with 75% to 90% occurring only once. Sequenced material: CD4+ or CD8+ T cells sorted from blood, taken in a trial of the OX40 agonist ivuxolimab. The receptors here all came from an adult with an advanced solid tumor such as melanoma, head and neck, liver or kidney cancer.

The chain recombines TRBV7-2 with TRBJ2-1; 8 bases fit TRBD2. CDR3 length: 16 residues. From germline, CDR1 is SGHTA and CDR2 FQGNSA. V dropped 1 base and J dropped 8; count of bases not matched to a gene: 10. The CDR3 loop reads CASSLVGTRGGDEQFF. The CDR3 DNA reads TGTGCCAGCAGCTTAGTTGGGACTAGGGGTGGGGATGAGCAGTTCTTC.

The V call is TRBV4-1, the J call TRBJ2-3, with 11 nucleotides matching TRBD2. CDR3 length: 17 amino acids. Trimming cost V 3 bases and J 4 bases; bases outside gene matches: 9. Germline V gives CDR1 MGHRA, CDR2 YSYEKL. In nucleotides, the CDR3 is TGCGCCAGCAGCCAGGTCCCACTAGCGGGGGCCGCAGATACGCAGTATTTT. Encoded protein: CASSQVPLAGAADTQYF.

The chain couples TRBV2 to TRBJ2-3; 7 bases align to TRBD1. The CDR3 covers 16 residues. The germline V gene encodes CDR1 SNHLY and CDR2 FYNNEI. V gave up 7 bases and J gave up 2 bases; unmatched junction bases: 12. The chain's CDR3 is CASKAQTGTDTDTQYF. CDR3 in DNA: TGTGCCAGCAAGGCCCAGACAGGGACCGACACAGATACGCAGTATTTT. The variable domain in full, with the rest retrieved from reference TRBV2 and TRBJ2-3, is EPEVTQTPSHQVTQMGQEVILRCVPISNHLYFYWYRQILGQKVEFLVSFYNNEISEKSEIFDDQFSVERPDGSNFTLKIRSTKLEDSAMYFCASKAQTGTDTDTQYFGPGTRLTVL.

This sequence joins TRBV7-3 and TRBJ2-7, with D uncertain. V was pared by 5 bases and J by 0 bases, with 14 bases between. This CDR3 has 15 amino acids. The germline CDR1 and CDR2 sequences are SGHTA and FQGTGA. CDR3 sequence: CASSHDPAPSYEQYF. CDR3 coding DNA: TGTGCCAGCAGCCACGACCCGGCCCCCTCCTACGAGCAGTACTTC. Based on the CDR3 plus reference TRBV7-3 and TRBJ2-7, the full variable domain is GAGVSQTPSNKVTEKGKYVELRCDPISGHTALYWYRQSLGQGPEFLIYFQGTGAADDSGLPNDRFFAVRPEGSVSTLKIQRTERGDSAVYLCASSHDPAPSYEQYFGPGTRLTVT.

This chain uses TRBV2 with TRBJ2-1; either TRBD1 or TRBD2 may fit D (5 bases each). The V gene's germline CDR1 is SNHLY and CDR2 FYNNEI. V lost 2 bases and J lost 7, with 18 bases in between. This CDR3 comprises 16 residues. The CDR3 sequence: CASSEPGRQPLNEQFF. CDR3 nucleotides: TGTGCCAGCAGTGAACCGGGACGCCAGCCTCTTAATGAGCAGTTCTTC.

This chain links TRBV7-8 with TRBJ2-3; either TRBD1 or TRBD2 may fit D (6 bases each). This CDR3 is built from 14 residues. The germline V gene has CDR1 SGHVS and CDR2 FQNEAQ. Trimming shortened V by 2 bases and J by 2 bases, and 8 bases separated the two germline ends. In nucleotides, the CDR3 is TGTGCCAGCAGCTTAAGGGGGGACACAGATACGCAGTATTTT. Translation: CASSLRGDTDTQYF.

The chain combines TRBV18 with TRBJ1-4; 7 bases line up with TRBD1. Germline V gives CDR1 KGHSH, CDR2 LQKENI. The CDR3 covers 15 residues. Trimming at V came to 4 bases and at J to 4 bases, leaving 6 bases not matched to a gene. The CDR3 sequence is CASSLGDRVNEKLFF. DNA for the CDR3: TGTGCCAGCTCACTCGGTGACAGGGTTAATGAAAAACTGTTTTTT.

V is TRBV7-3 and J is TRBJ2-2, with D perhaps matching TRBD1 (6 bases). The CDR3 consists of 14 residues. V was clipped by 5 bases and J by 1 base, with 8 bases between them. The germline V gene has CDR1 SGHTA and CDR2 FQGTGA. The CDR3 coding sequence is TGTGCCAGCAGCCGGGGACAGAACACCGGGGAGCTGTTTTTT. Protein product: CASSRGQNTGELFF.

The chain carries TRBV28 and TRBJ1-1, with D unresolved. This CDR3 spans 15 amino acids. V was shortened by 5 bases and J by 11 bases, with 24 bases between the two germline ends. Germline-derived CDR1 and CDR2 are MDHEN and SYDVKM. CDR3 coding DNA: TGTGCCAGCAGTCCGGACCTGAAGAGATACGGAGGGGCTTTCTTT. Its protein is CASSPDLKRYGGAFF.

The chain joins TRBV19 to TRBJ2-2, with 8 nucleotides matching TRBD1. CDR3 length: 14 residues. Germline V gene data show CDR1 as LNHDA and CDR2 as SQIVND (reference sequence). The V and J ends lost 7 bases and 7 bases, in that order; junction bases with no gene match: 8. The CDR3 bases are TGTGCCAGTACTGTGACAGGGGTGGTCGGGGAGCTGTTTTTT. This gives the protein CASTVTGVVGELFF. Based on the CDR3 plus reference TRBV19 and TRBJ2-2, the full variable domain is DGGITQSPKYLFRKEGQNVTLSCEQNLNHDAMYWYRQDPGQGLRLIYYSQIVNDFQKGDIAEGYSVSREKKESFPLTVTSAQKNPTAFYLCASTVTGVVGELFFGEGSRLTVL.

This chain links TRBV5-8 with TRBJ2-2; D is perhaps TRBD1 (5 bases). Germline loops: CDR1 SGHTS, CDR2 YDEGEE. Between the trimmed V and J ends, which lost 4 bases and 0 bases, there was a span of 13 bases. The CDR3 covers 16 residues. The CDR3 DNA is TGTGCCAGCAGCCCGCGAGACAGATCGAACACCGGGGAGCTGTTTTTT. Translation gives CASSPRDRSNTGELFF.

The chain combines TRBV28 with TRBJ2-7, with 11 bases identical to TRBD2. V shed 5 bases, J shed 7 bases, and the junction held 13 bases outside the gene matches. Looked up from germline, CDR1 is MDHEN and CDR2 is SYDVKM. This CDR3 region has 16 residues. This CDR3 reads CASSGAGTSGLGEQYF. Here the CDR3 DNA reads TGTGCCAGCAGTGGAGCCGGGACTAGCGGCCTTGGGGAGCAGTACTTC. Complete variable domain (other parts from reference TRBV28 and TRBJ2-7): DVKVTQSSRYLVKRTGEKVFLECVQDMDHENMFWYRQDPGLGLRLIYFSYDVKMKEKGDIPEGYSVSREKKERFSLILESASTNQTSMYLCASSGAGTSGLGEQYFGPGTRLTVT.

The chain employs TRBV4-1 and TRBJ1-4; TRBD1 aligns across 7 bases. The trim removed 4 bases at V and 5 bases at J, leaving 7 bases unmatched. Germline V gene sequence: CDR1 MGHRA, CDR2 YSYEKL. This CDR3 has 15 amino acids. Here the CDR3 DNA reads TGCGCCAGCAGCCCCCTGACAGGGCAAAATGAAAAACTGTTTTTT. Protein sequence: CASSPLTGQNEKLFF.

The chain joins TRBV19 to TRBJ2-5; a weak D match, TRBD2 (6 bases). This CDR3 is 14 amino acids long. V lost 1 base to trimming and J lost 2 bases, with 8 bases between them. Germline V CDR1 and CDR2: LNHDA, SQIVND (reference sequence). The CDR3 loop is CASSIGLGQETQYF. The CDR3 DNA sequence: TGTGCCAGTAGTATAGGACTAGGGCAAGAGACCCAGTACTTC.

The chain's CDR3 is CATSGAGPYNEQFF. DNA for the CDR3: TGTGCCACCAGCGGGGCGGGCCCGTACAATGAGCAGTTCTTC. This rearrangement joins TRBV15 to TRBJ2-1; possibly TRBD1 or TRBD2 for D (5 bases each). The CDR3 spans 14 residues. With 5 bases removed from V and 4 bases from J, the gap between germline ends came to 12 bases. Germline V gene data show CDR1 as LNHNV and CDR2 as YYDKDF (reference sequence).

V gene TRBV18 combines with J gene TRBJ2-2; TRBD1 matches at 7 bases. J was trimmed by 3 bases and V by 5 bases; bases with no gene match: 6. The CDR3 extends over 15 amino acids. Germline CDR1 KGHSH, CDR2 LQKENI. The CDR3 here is CASSAQGTDTGELFF. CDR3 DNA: TGTGCCAGCTCAGCACAGGGGACGGACACCGGGGAGCTGTTTTTT. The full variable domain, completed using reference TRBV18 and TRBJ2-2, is NAGVMQNPRHLVRRRGQEARLRCSPMKGHSHVYWYRQLPEEGLKFMVYLQKENIIDESGMPKERFSAEFPKEGPSILRIQQVVRGDSAAYFCASSAQGTDTGELFFGEGSRLTVL.

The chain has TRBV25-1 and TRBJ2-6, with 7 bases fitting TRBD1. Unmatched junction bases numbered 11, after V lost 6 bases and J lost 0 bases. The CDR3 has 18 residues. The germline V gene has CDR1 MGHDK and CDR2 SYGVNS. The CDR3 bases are TGTGCCAGCAGCGCCGAACCGGGACAGAGCTCTGGGGCCAACGTCCTGACTTTC. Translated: CASSAEPGQSSGANVLTF.

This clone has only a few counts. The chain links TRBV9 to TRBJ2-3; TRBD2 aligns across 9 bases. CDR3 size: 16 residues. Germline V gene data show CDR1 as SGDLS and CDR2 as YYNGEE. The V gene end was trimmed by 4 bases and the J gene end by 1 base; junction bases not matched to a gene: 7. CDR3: CASSPRSGGRTDTQYF. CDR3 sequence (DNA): TGTGCCAGCAGCCCTCGAAGCGGGGGGCGCACAGATACGCAGTATTTT.

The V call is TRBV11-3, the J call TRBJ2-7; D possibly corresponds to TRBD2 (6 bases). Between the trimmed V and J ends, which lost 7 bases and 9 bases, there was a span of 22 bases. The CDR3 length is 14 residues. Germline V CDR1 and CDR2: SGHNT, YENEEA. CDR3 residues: CASTRGEGHSLQYF. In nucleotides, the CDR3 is TGTGCCAGCACGCGGGGCGAGGGGCATTCGCTGCAGTACTTC.

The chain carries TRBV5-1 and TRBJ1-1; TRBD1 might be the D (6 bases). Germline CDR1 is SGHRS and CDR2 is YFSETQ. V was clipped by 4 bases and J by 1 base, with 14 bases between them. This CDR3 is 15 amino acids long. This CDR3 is CASSLMDSGNTEAFF. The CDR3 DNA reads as TGCGCCAGCAGCCTTATGGACAGCGGGAACACTGAAGCTTTCTTT. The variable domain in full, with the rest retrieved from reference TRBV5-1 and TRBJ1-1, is KAGVTQTPRYLIKTRGQQVTLSCSPISGHRSVSWYQQTPGQGLQFLFEYFSETQRNKGNFPGRFSGRQFSNSRSEMNVSTLELGDSALYLCASSLMDSGNTEAFFGQGTRLTVV.

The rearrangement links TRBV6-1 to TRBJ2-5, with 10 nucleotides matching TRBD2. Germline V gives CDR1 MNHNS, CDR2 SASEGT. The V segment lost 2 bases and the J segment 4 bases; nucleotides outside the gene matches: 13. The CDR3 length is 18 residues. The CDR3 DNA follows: TGTGCCAGCAGTGAAAGGGAGCGGGGGGGCACCCTGGGAGAGACCCAGTACTTC. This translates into CASSERERGGTLGETQYF.

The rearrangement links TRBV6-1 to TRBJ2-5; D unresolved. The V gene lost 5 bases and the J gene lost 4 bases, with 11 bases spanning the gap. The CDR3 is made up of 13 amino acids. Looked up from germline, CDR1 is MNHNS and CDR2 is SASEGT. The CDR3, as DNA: TGTGCCAGCAGTTTTAGGGAAGGAGAGACCCAGTACTTC. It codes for CASSFREGETQYF.